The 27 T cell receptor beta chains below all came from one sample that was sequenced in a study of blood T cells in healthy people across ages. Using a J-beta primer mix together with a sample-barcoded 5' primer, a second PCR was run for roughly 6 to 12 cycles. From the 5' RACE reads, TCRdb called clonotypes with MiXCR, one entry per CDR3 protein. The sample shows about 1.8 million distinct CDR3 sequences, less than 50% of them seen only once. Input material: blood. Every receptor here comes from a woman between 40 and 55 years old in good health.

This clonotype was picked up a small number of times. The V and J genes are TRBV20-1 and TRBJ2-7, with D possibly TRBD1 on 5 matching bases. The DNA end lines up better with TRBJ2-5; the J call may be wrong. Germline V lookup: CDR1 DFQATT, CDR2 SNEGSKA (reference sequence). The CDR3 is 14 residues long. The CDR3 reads CSAHLSGQEETQYF. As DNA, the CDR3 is TGCAGTGCTCACTTATCAGGGCAGGAGGAGACCCAGTACTTC.

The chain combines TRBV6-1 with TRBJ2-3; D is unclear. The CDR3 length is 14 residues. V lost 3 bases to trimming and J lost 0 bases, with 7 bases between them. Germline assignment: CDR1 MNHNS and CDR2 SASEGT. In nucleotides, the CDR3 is TGTGCCAGCAGTGACCGTACTAGCACAGATACGCAGTATTTT. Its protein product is CASSDRTSTDTQYF.

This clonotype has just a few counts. As DNA, the CDR3 is TGCGCCAGCAGCCAACCAGGACCAGTCTACACCTTC. Translation: CASSQPGPVYTF. V gene TRBV4-3 combines with J gene TRBJ1-2; no clear D gene. This CDR3 region has 12 residues. V was trimmed by 2 bases and J by 10 bases, leaving 11 bases between them. Germline CDR1 is LGHNA and CDR2 is YSLEER.

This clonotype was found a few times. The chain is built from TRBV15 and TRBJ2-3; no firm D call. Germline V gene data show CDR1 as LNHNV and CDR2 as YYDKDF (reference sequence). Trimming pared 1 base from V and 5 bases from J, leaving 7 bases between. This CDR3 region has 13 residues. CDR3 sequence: CATSRVGQDTQYF. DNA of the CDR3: TGTGCCACCAGCAGAGTCGGGCAAGATACGCAGTATTTT. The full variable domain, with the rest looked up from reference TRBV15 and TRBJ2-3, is DAMVIQNPRYQVTQFGKPVTLSCSQTLNHNVMYWYQQKSSQAPKLLFHYYDKDFNNEADTPDNFQSRRPNTSFCFLDIRSPGLGDTAMYLCATSRVGQDTQYFGPGTRLTVL.

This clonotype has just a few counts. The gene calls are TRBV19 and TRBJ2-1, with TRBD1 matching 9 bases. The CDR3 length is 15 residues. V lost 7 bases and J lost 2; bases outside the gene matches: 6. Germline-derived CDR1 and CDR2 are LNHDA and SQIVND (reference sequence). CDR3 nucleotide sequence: TGTGCCAGTACCGAACAGGGGGCCGCCTACAATGAGCAGTTCTTC. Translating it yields CASTEQGAAYNEQFF.

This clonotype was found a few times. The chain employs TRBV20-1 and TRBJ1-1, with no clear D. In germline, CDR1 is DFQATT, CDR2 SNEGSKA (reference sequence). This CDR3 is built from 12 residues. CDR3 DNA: TGCAGCGCGGAGGGCAGGCATACTGAAGCTTTCTTT. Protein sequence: CSAEGRHTEAFF.

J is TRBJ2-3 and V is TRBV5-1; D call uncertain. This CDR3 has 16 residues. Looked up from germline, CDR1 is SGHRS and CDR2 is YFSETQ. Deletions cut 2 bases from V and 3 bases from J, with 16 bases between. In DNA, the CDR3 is TGCGCCAGCAGCTTTTATGGGATCGTGAGTACAGATACGCAGTATTTT. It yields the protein CASSFYGIVSTDTQYF.

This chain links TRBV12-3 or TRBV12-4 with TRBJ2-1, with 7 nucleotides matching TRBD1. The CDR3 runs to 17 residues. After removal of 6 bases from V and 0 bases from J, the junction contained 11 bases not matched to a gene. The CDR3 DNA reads TGTGCCAGCAGCCCAAACAGGGGCGGTAGCTCCTACAATGAGCAGTTCTTC. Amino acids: CASSPNRGGSSYNEQFF.

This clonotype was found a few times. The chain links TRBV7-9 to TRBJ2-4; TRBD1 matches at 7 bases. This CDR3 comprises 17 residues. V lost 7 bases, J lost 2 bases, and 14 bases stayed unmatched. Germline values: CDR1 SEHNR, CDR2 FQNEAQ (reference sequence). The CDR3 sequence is CASTPVGQALSKNIQYF. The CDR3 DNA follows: TGTGCCAGCACCCCGGTCGGACAGGCGCTATCCAAAAACATTCAGTACTTC.

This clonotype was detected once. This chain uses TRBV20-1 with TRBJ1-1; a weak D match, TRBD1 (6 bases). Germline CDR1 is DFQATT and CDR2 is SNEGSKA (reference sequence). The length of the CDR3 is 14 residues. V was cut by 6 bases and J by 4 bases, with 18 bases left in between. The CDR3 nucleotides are TGCAGTGCCCCCAAGGGGGGCTTGAGCACTGAAGCTTTCTTT. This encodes CSAPKGGLSTEAFF.

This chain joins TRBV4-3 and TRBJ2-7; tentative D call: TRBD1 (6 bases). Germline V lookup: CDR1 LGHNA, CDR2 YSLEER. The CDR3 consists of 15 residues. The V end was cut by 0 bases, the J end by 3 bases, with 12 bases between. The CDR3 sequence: CASSQERDTYYEQYF. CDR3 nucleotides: TGCGCCAGCAGCCAAGAACGGGACACCTACTACGAGCAGTACTTC.

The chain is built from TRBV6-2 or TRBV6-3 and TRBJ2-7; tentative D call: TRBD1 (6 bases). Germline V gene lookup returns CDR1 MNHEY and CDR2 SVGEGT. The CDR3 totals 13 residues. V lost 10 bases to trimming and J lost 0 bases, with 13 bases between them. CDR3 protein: CATKEGVSYEQYF. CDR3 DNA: TGTGCCACTAAAGAGGGGGTCTCCTACGAGCAGTACTTC.

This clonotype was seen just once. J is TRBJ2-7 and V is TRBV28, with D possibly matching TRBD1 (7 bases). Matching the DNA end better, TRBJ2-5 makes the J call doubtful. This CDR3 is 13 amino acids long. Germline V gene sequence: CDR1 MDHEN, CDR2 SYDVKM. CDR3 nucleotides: TGTGCCAGCAGGGGCAGGGGGGAAGAGACCCAGTACTTC. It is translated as CASRGRGEETQYF.

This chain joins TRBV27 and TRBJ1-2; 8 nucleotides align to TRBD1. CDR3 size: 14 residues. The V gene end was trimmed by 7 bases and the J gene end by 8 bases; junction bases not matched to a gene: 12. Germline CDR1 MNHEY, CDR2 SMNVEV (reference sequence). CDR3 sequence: CASKGTGLYGGYTF. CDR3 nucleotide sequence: TGTGCCAGCAAGGGGACAGGCCTTTATGGGGGCTACACCTTC.

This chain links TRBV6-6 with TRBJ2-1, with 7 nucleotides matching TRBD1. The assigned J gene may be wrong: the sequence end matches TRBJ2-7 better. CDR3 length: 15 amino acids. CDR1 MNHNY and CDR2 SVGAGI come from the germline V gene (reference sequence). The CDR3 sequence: CASFDPGGSYNEQYF. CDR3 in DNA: TGTGCCAGCTTCGATCCAGGGGGTTCCTACAATGAGCAGTACTTC.

CDR3 in DNA: TGTGCCAGCAGCGGTGTGGGGCGACATACCTCCTACAATGAGCAGTTCTTC. It specifies CASSGVGRHTSYNEQFF. The J gene is TRBJ2-1, the V gene TRBV7-9; tentative D call: TRBD1 (5 bases). CDR3 size: 17 residues. Per the germline V gene, CDR1 is SEHNR and CDR2 is FQNEAQ (reference sequence). V lost 5 bases and J lost 0, with 17 bases in between.

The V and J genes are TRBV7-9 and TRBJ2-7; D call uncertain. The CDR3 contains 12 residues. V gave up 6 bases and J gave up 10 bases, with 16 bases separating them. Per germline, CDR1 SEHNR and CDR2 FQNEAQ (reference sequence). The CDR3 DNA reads TGTGCCAGCAGTCTCGGCCCTTGGGCCCAGTACTTC. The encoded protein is CASSLGPWAQYF.

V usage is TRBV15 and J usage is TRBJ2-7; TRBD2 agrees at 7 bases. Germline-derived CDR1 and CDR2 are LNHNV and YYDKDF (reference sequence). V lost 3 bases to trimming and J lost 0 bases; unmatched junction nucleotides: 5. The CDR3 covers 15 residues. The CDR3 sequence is CATSRGGGSSYEQYF. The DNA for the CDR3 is TGTGCCACCAGCAGGGGGGGAGGGAGCTCCTACGAGCAGTACTTC. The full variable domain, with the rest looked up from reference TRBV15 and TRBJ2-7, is DAMVIQNPRYQVTQFGKPVTLSCSQTLNHNVMYWYQQKSSQAPKLLFHYYDKDFNNEADTPDNFQSRRPNTSFCFLDIRSPGLGDTAMYLCATSRGGGSSYEQYFGPGTRLTVT.

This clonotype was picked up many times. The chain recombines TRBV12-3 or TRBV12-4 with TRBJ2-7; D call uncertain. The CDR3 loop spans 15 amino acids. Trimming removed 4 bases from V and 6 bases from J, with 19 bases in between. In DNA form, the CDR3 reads TGTGCCAGCAGTTACACGGGTAGGATCCCTGGCGAGCAGTACTTC. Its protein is CASSYTGRIPGEQYF.

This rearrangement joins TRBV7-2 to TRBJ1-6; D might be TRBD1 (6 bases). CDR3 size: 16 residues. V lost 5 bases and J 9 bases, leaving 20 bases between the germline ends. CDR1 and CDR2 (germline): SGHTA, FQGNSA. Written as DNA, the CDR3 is TGTGCCAGCAGCCCACCCAGGGGTTCATGGGGTTCACCCCTCCACTTT. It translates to CASSPPRGSWGSPLHF.

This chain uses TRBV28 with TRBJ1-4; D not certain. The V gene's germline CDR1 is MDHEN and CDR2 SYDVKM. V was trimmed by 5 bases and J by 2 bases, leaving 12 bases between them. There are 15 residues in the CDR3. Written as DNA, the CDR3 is TGTGCCAGCAGTGCCCCCCGTGAGACTAATGAAAAACTGTTTTTT. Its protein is CASSAPRETNEKLFF.

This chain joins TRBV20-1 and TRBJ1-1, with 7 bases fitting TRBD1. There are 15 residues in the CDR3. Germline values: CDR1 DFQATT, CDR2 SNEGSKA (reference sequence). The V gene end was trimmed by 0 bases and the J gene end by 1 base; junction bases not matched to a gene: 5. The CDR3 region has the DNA TGCAGTGCTAGAGATCCGGGACAGTCGAACACTGAAGCTTTCTTT. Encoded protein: CSARDPGQSNTEAFF.

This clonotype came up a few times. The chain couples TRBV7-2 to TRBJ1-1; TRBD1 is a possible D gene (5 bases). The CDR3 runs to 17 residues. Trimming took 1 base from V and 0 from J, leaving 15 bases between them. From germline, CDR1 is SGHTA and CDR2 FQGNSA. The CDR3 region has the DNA TGTGCCAGCAGCTTAGGAGGTGGGGACGGATTGAACACTGAAGCTTTCTTT. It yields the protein CASSLGGGDGLNTEAFF.

The CDR3 loop reads CASSRGEVKDTEAFF. DNA for the CDR3: TGTGCCAGCAGTCGGGGGGAAGTAAAGGACACTGAAGCTTTCTTT. This chain connects TRBV4-2 to TRBJ1-1; possibly TRBD1 for D (5 bases). The V end lost 6 bases, the J end lost 3 bases, and 17 bases lay between the germline ends. Germline CDR1 LGHNA, CDR2 YNFKEQ. This CDR3 has 15 residues.

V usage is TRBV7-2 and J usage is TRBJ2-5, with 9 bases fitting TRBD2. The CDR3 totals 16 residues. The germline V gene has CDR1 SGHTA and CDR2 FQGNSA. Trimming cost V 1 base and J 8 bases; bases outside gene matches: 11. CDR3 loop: CASSLEASGTLGTQYF. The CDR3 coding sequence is TGTGCCAGCAGCTTAGAGGCTAGCGGGACCCTCGGAACCCAGTACTTC.

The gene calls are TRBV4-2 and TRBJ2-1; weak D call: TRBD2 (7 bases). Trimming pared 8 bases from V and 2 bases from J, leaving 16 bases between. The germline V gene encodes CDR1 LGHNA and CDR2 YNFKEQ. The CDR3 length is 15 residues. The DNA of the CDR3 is TGTGCCAGCGTTGCACGCGGGGGCACCTACAATGAGCAGTTCTTC. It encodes CASVARGGTYNEQFF.

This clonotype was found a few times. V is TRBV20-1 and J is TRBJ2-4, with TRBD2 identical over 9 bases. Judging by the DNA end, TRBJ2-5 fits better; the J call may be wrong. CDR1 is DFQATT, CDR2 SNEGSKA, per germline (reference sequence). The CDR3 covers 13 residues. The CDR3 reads CSALKTSGETQYF. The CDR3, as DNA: TGCAGTGCTTTAAAGACTAGCGGAGAGACCCAGTACTTC.